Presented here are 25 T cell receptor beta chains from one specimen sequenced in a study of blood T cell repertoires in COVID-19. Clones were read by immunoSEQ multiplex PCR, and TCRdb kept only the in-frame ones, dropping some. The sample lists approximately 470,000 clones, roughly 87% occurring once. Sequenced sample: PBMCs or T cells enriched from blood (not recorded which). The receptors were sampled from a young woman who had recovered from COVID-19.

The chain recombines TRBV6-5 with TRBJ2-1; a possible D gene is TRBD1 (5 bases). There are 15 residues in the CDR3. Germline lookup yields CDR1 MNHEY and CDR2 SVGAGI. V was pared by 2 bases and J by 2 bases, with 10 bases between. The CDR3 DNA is TGTGCCAGCAGTTACGGCAGGGTCACCTACAATGAGCAGTTCTTC. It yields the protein CASSYGRVTYNEQFF.

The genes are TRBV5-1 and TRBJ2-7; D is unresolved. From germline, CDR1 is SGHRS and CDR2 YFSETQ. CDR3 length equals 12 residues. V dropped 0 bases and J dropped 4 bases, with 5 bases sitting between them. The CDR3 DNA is TGCGCCAGCAGCTTGGGAACATACGAGCAGTACTTC. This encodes CASSLGTYEQYF.

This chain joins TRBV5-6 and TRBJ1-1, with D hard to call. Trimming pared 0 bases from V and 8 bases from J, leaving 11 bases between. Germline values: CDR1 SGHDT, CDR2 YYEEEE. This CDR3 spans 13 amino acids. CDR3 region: CASSLVSSLEAFF. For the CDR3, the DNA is TGTGCCAGCAGCTTGGTCTCCTCCCTGGAAGCTTTCTTT. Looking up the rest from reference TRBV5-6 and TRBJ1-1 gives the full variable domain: DAGVTQSPTHLIKTRGQQVTLRCSPKSGHDTVSWYQQALGQGPQFIFQYYEEEERQRGNFPDRFSGHQFPNYSSELNVNALLLGDSALYLCASSLVSSLEAFFGQGTRLTVV.

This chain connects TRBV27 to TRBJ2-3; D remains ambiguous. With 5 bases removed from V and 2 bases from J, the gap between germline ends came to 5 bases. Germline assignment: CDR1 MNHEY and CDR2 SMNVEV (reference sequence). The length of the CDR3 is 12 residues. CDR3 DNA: TGTGCCAGCAGTCCTACCACAGATACGCAGTATTTT. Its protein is CASSPTTDTQYF.

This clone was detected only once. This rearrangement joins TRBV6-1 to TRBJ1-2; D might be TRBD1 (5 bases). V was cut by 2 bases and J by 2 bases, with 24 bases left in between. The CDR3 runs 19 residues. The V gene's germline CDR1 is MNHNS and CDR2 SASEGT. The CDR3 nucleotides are TGTGCCAGCAGTGAAAAAGGGAAGGGCAGGGCGGCGGGGAACTATGGCTACACCTTC. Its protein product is CASSEKGKGRAAGNYGYTF.

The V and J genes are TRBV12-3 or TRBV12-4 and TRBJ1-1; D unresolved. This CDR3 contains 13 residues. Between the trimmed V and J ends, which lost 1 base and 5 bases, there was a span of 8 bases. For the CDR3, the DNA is TGTGCCAGCAGTTTAGAAGGGAGTACTGAAGCTTTCTTT. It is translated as CASSLEGSTEAFF.

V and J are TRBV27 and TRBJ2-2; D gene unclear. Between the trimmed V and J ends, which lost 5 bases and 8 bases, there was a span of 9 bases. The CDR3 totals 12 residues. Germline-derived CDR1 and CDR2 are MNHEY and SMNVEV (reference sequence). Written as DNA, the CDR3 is TGTGCCAGCAGTCCGGTCCGTGGGGAGCTGTTTTTT. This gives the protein CASSPVRGELFF.

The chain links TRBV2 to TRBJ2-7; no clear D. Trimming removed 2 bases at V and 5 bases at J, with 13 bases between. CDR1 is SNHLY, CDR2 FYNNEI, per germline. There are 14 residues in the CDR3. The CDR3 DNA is TGTGCCAGCAGTGAACCTTCATGGTCGGACGAGCAGTACTTC. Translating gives CASSEPSWSDEQYF.

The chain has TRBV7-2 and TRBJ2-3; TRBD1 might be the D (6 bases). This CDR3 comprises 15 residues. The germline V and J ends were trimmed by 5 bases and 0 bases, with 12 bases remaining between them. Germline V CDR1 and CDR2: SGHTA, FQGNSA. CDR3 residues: CASSLGALSTDTQYF. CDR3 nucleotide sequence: TGTGCCAGCAGCCTGGGGGCGCTTAGCACAGATACGCAGTATTTT.

The CDR3 region has the DNA TGTGCCAGCAGCCAGGGGCTCGCGGCTAATGAAAAACTGTTTTTT. It translates to CASSQGLAANEKLFF. The chain recombines TRBV3-1 (or the pseudogene TRBV3-2) with TRBJ1-4, with a tentative D call TRBD1 (5 bases). V was cut by 3 bases and J by 3 bases, with 11 bases left in between. Germline V CDR1 and CDR2: LGHDT, YNNKEL (reference sequence). The CDR3 has 15 amino acids.

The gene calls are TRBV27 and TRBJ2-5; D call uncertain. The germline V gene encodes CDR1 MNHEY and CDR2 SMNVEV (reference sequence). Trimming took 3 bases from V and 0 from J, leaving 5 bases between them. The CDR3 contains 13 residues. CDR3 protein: CASSFSYQETQYF. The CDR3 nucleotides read TGTGCCAGCAGTTTTTCGTACCAAGAGACCCAGTACTTC.

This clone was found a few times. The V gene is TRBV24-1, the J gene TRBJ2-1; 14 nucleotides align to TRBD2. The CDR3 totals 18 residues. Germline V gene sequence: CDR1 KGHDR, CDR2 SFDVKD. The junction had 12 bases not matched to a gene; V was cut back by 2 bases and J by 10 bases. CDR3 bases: TGTGCCACCAGTGATTCTCGCCAGGGACTAGCGGGGGCGGGGGAGCAGTTCTTC. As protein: CATSDSRQGLAGAGEQFF.

The CDR3, as DNA: TGTGCCTGCGCTACAGGGGGCCACGAACAGCCCCAGCATTTT. This encodes CACATGGHEQPQHF. The genes are TRBV30 and TRBJ1-5; 9 bases are shared with TRBD1. CDR3 length: 14 residues. Losses at the gene ends were 6 bases for V and 7 bases for J; bases not matched to a gene: 10. From germline, CDR1 is GTSNPN and CDR2 SVGIG (reference sequence).

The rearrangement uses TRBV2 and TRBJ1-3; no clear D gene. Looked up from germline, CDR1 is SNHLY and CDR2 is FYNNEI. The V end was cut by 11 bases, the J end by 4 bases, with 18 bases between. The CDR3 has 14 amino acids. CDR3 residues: CAGLTIAAGNTIYF. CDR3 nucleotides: TGTGCCGGACTGACTATCGCTGCCGGAAACACCATATATTTT.

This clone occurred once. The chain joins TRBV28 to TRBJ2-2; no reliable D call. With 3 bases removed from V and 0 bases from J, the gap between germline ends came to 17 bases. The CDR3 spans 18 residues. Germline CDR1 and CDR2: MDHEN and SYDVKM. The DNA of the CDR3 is TGTGCCAGCAGTTTCGAGCTTGGGCCTAAACCGAACACCGGGGAGCTGTTTTTT. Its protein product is CASSFELGPKPNTGELFF. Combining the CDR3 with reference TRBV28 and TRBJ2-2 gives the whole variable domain DVKVTQSSRYLVKRTGEKVFLECVQDMDHENMFWYRQDPGLGLRLIYFSYDVKMKEKGDIPEGYSVSREKKERFSLILESASTNQTSMYLCASSFELGPKPNTGELFFGEGSRLTVL.

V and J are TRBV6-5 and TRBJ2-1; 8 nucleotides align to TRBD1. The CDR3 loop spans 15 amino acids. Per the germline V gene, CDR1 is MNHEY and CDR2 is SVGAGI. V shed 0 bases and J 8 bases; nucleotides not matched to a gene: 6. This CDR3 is CASSYSTLTGDEQFF. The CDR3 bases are TGTGCCAGCAGTTACTCCACTTTGACAGGGGATGAGCAGTTCTTC.

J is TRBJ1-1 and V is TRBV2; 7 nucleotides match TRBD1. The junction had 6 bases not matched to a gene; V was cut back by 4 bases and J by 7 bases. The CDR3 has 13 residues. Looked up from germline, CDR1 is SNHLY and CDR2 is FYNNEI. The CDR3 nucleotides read TGTGCCAGCAGTGTCACCGGACAGGTTGAAGCTTTCTTT. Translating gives CASSVTGQVEAFF.

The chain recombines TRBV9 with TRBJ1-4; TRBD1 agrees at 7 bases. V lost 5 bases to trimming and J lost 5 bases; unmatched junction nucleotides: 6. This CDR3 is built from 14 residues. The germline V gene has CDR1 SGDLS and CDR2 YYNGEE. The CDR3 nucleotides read TGTGCCAGCAGTAAAACAGGGGAGAATGAAAAACTGTTTTTT. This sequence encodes CASSKTGENEKLFF.

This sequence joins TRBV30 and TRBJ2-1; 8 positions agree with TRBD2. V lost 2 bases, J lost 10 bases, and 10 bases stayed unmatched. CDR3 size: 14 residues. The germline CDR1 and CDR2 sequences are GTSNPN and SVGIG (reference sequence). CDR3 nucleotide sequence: TGTGCCTGGAGTTGGTCGGCGGGGGGCTGGGAGCAGTTCTTC. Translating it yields CAWSWSAGGWEQFF.

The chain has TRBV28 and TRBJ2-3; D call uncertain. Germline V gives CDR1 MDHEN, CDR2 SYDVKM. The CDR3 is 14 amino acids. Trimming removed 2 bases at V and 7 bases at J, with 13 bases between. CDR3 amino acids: CASSLEAIRNTQYF. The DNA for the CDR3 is TGTGCCAGCAGTTTAGAGGCCATCCGGAATACGCAGTATTTT.

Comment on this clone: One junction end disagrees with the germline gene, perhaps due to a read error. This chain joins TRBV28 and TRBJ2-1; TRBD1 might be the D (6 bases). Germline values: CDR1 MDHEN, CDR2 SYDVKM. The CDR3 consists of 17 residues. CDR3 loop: CASSLSKTGPSDNEQFF. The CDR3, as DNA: TGTGCCAGCAGTTTATCCAAGACAGGCCCCTCCGACAATGAGCAGTTCTTC. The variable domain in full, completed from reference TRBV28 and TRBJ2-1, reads DVKVTQSSRYLVKRTGEKVFLECVQDMDHENMFWYRQDPGLGLRLIYFSYDVKMKEKGDIPEGYSVSREKKERFSLILESASTNQTSMYLCASSLSKTGPSDNEQFFGPGTRLTVL.

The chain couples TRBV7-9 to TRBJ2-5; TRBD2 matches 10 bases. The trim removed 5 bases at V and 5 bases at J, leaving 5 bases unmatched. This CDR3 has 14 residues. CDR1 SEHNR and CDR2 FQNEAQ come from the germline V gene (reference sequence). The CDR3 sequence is CASSHSGGSETQYF. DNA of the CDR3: TGTGCCAGCAGCCATAGCGGGGGGTCGGAGACCCAGTACTTC.

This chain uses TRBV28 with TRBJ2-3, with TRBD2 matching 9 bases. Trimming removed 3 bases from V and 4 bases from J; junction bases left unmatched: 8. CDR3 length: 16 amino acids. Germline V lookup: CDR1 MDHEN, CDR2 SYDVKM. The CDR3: CASSFPSGGIADTQYF. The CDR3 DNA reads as TGTGCCAGCAGTTTCCCCAGCGGGGGGATCGCAGATACGCAGTATTTT.

CDR3 in amino acids: CAWRTGYSYEQYF. CDR3 in DNA: TGTGCCTGGCGGACAGGGTACTCCTACGAGCAGTACTTC. The rearrangement joins TRBV30 to TRBJ2-7; 8 bases fit TRBD1. The CDR3 covers 13 residues. With 5 bases clipped from V and 0 bases from J, the junction kept 3 bases outside the gene matches. Germline CDR1 reads GTSNPN; CDR2 reads SVGIG (reference sequence).

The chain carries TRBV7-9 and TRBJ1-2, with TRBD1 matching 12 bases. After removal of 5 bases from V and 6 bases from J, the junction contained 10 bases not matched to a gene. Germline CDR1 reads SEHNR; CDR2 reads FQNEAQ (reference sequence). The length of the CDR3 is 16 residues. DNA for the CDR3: TGTGCCAGCAGCCCCCTTAGGGACAGGGGGCAACATGGCTACACCTTC. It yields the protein CASSPLRDRGQHGYTF.